The sequence of this TCR beta chain was determined in a study of chemoradiotherapy in HPV16-positive cancers. Background on the study: Candidate HPV-specific T-cell clones and common TCR motifs came from functional assays in a couple of HPV16-positive patients. Study-wide results and limits: Candidate HPV-specific clones and E7-related TCR motifs grew in tumor during treatment. The functional HPV-specific definition rests on just a couple of HPV16-positive patients.

Repeated repertoire sampling spanned the course of chemoradiotherapy. A note on this clone: The antigen is not known.

The germline CDR1 and CDR2 sequences are MNHNS and SASEGT. V shed 10 bases and J shed 0 bases, with 10 bases lying between them. The CDR3 has 13 residues. Clones were sequenced by immunoSEQ multiplex PCR, and TCRdb holds only the in-frame ones, with some missing. The sample consists of roughly 34,000 clones, roughly 86% of them appearing once. The sample here was blood, taken from a patient who underwent chemoradiotherapy. The V call is TRBV6-1, the J call TRBJ1-5; possibly TRBD1 for D (5 bases). This clonotype was obtained from a human donor with HPV-associated anogenital cancer. The DNA of the CDR3 is TGTGCCACACGACAGAATAGCAATCAGCCCCAGCATTTT. It translates to CATRQNSNQPQHF.